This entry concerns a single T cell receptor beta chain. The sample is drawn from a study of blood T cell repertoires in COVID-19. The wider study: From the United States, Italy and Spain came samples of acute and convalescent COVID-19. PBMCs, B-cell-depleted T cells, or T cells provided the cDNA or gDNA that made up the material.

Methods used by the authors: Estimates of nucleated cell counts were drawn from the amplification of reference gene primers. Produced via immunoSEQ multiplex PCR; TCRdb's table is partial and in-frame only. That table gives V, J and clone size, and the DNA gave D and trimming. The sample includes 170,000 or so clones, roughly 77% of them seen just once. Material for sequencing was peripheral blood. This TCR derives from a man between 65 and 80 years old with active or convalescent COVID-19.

CDR3 nucleotides: TGTGCCAGCTCACCACCGCCGGCTAACTATGGCTACACCTTC. Protein sequence: CASSPPPANYGYTF. The chain has TRBV18 and TRBJ1-2, with D uncertain. Trimming took off 0 bases at V and 0 bases at J, with 5 bases between the two ends. Germline V lookup: CDR1 KGHSH, CDR2 LQKENI. The CDR3 runs 14 residues.